These T cell receptor beta chains were read from a single sample in a study of cytomegalovirus exposure and HLA in healthy donors. Repertoires were generated with immunoSEQ multiplex PCR, while TCRdb's copy carries only in-frame clones and drops some. This sample has 150,000 to 200,000 clones, with approximately 82% found just once. Sequenced: PBMCs. These receptors originate from a woman in her twenties or thirties in good health and CMV-seropositive. The CDR3 runs from the conserved cysteine through the conserved F or W. The D gene is left open where the match is weak. Size is omitted from some rows. Given values are once, few, many or a class for expanded clones.

D gene: TRBD2
V gene: TRBV9
J gene: TRBJ2-5
clone size: -
CDR3 protein: CASSVELRHLRLAGGETQYF
CDR3 DNA: TGTGCCAGCAGCGTAGAGCTGCGACACCTTCGACTAGCGGGCGGGGAGACCCAGTACTTC

D gene: TRBD2
V gene: TRBV20-1
J gene: TRBJ2-5
clone size: -
CDR3 protein: CSQAGEETQYF
CDR3 DNA: TGCAGTCAAGCGGGGGAAGAGACCCAGTACTTC

D gene: -
V gene: TRBV10-3
J gene: TRBJ2-7
clone size: -
CDR3 protein: CAISMGPESYEQYF
CDR3 DNA: TGTGCCATCAGTATGGGGCCGGAATCCTACGAGCAGTACTTC

D gene: -
V gene: TRBV5-1
J gene: TRBJ2-1
clone size: few
CDR3 protein: CASSLLENNEQFF
CDR3 DNA: TGCGCCAGCAGCTTGTTAGAGAACAATGAGCAGTTCTTC

D gene: TRBD1
V gene: TRBV9
J gene: TRBJ1-1
clone size: -
CDR3 protein: CASSGSTGGAGTEAFF
CDR3 DNA: TGTGCCAGCAGCGGGTCGACAGGGGGCGCGGGCACTGAAGCTTTCTTT

D gene: -
V gene: TRBV7-3
J gene: TRBJ2-5
clone size: -
CDR3 protein: CASSLSRGQQTQYF
CDR3 DNA: TGTGCCAGCAGCTTAAGCAGGGGTCAACAGACCCAGTACTTC

D gene: TRBD2
V gene: TRBV27
J gene: TRBJ2-2
clone size: -
CDR3 protein: CASSGLAGAPGELFF
CDR3 DNA: TGTGCCAGCAGTGGGCTAGCGGGAGCCCCCGGGGAGCTGTTTTTT

D gene: TRBD2
V gene: TRBV4-2
J gene: TRBJ2-1
clone size: -
CDR3 protein: CASSHTPGLRGRSSEQFF
CDR3 DNA: TGTGCCAGCAGCCATACCCCGGGGCTTCGCGGGAGGTCGTCTGAGCAGTTCTTC

D gene: TRBD1
V gene: TRBV2
J gene: TRBJ2-1
clone size: -
CDR3 protein: CASSGDRVPYNEQFF
CDR3 DNA: TGTGCCAGCAGTGGGGACAGGGTCCCCTACAATGAGCAGTTCTTC

D gene: TRBD1
V gene: TRBV6-1
J gene: TRBJ2-7
clone size: once
CDR3 protein: CASSARQGGENEQYF
CDR3 DNA: TGTGCCAGCAGTGCCCGACAGGGTGGTGAAAACGAGCAGTACTTC

D gene: TRBD2
V gene: TRBV7-6
J gene: TRBJ2-3
clone size: -
CDR3 protein: CASSFLAVPDTQYF
CDR3 DNA: TGTGCCAGCAGCTTCCTAGCGGTTCCTGATACGCAGTATTTT

D gene: TRBD1
V gene: TRBV5-6
J gene: TRBJ2-2
clone size: -
CDR3 protein: CASKQGVSYSTGELFF
CDR3 DNA: TGTGCCAGTAAACAGGGGGTTAGTTATAGCACCGGGGAGCTGTTTTTT

D gene: -
V gene: TRBV18
J gene: TRBJ2-1
clone size: -
CDR3 protein: CASSPWDSTGIPNEQFF
CDR3 DNA: TGTGCCAGCTCACCATGGGACTCTACGGGTATTCCGAATGAGCAGTTCTTC

D gene: TRBD1
V gene: TRBV19
J gene: TRBJ1-2
clone size: -
CDR3 protein: CASLPGTATNYGYTF
CDR3 DNA: TGTGCCTCCCTGCCTGGGACAGCCACTAACTATGGCTACACCTTC

D gene: TRBD1
V gene: TRBV9
J gene: TRBJ2-7
clone size: -
CDR3 protein: CASSRDSFLTYEQYF
CDR3 DNA: TGTGCCAGCAGCAGGGACAGCTTTCTTACCTACGAGCAGTACTTC

D gene: -
V gene: TRBV11-2
J gene: TRBJ2-2
clone size: once
CDR3 protein: CASSSGTYTGELFF
CDR3 DNA: TGTGCCAGCAGCTCCGGGACTTATACCGGGGAGCTGTTTTTT

D gene: TRBD2
V gene: TRBV5-4
J gene: TRBJ2-7
clone size: -
CDR3 protein: CASSPWRLAESSYEQYF
CDR3 DNA: TGTGCCAGCAGCCCCTGGAGACTAGCGGAATCATCCTACGAGCAGTACTTC

D gene: -
V gene: TRBV19
J gene: TRBJ2-7
clone size: -
CDR3 protein: CASSWSLSYEQYF
CDR3 DNA: TGTGCCAGTAGTTGGTCACTCTCCTACGAGCAGTACTTC

D gene: TRBD2
V gene: TRBV29-1
J gene: TRBJ2-7
clone size: -
CDR3 protein: CSVARGLAGDEQYF
CDR3 DNA: TGCAGCGTCGCCCGAGGACTAGCGGGAGACGAGCAGTACTTC

D gene: -
V gene: TRBV7-8
J gene: TRBJ1-2
clone size: -
CDR3 protein: CASSPLVLYGYTF
CDR3 DNA: TGTGCCAGCAGCCCCCTAGTGCTCTATGGCTACACCTTC

D gene: -
V gene: TRBV4-1
J gene: TRBJ2-4
clone size: -
CDR3 protein: CASSQVLDTSKNIQYF
CDR3 DNA: TGCGCCAGCAGTCAAGTCCTGGACACTTCCAAAAACATTCAGTACTTC

D gene: -
V gene: TRBV6-5
J gene: TRBJ1-3
clone size: -
CDR3 protein: CASSSGRYSGNTIYF
CDR3 DNA: TGTGCCAGCAGTTCAGGGCGGTACTCCGGAAACACCATATATTTT

D gene: TRBD2
V gene: TRBV29-1
J gene: TRBJ2-5
clone size: -
CDR3 protein: CSGGEGETQYF
CDR3 DNA: TGCAGCGGGGGGGAGGGAGAGACCCAGTACTTC

D gene: -
V gene: TRBV14
J gene: TRBJ2-2
clone size: -
CDR3 protein: CASSHTPLARNTGELFF
CDR3 DNA: TGTGCCAGCAGCCACACCCCCCTGGCTAGGAACACCGGGGAGCTGTTTTTT

D gene: -
V gene: TRBV4-2
J gene: TRBJ1-5
clone size: -
CDR3 protein: CASSQGEGFNQPQHF
CDR3 DNA: TGTGCCAGCAGCCAAGGGGAGGGGTTCAATCAGCCCCAGCATTTT

D gene: TRBD2
V gene: TRBV28
J gene: TRBJ2-7
clone size: -
CDR3 protein: CASSSGEGNYEQYF
CDR3 DNA: TGTGCCAGCAGTTCTGGGGAGGGAAACTACGAGCAGTACTTC

D gene: -
V gene: TRBV7-2
J gene: TRBJ2-1
clone size: -
CDR3 protein: CASSQRGGNEQFF
CDR3 DNA: TGTGCCAGCAGCCAAAGGGGAGGCAATGAGCAGTTCTTC